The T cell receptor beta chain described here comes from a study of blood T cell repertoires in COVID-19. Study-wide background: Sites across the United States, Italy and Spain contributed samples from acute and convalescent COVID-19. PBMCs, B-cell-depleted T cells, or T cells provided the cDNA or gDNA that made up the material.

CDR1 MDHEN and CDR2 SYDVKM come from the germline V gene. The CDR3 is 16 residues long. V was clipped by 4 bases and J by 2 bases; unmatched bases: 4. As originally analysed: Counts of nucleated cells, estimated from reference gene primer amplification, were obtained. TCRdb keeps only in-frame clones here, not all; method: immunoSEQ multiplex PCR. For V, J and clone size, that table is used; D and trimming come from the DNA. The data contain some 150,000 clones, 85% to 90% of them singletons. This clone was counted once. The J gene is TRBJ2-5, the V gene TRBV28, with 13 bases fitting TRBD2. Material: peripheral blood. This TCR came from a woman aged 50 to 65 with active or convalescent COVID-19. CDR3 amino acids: CASSSGLAGKQETQYF. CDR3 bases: TGTGCCAGCAGTTCGGGACTAGCGGGGAAACAAGAGACCCAGTACTTC.